The TCR beta chain described here comes from a study of CD8 T cells in ankylosing spondylitis. Germline CDR1 MDHEN, CDR2 SYDVKM. J gave up 3 bases and V 3 bases, and 5 bases lay outside the gene matches. The CDR3 is 14 residues long. MiXCR was run by TCRdb on the 5' RACE reads, yielding one entry per CDR3 protein. The sample has 100,000 to 150,000 distinct CDR3 sequences, approximately 17% seen once. Regarding the study as a whole: Typical of ankylosing spondylitis blood, it appeared, was a TCR beta motif of eight highly homologous variants.

Remarks on this clonotype: What it binds is unknown.

This sequence was found in a male donor with ankylosing spondylitis. The genes are TRBV28 and TRBJ2-7, with 7 bases matching TRBD2. The sample was blood, either unsorted or a sorted T cell fraction (not recorded which). The CDR3 is CASSLGGMVYEQYF. CDR3 DNA: TGTGCCAGCAGTTTGGGGGGGATGGTCTACGAGCAGTACTTC.